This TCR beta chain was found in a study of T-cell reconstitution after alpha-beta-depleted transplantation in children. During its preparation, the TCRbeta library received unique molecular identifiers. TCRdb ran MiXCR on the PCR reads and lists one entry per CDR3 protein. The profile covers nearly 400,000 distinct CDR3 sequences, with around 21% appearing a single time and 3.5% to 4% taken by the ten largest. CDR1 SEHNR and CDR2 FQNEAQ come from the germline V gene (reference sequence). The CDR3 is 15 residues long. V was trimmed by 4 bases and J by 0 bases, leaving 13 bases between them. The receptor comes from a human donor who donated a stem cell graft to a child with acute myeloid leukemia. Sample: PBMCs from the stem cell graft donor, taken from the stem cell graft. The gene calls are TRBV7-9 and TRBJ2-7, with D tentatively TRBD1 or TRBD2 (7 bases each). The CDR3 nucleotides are TGTGCCAGCAGCTCAGGGGGGGGAAGCTCCTACGAGCAGTACTTC. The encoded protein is CASSSGGGSSYEQYF.